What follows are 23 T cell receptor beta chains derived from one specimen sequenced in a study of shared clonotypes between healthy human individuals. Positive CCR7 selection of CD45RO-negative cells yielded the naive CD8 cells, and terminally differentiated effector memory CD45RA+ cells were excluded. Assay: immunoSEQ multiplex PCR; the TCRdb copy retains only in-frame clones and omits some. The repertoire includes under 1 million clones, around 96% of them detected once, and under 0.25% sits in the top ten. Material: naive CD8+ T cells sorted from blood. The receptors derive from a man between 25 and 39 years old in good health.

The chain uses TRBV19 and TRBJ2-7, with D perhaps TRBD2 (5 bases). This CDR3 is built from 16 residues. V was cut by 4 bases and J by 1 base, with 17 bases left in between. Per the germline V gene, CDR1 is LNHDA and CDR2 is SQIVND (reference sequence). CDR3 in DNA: TGTGCCAGTAGTAATCCGAATGAGGGCCTGTCCTACGAGCAGTACTTC. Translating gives CASSNPNEGLSYEQYF.

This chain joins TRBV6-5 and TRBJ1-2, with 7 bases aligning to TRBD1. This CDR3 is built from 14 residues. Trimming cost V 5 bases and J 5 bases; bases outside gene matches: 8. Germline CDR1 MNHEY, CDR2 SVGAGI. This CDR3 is CASSADRRFYGYTF. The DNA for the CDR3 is TGTGCCAGCAGTGCGGACAGGCGTTTTTATGGCTACACCTTC.

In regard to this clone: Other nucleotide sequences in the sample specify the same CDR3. This chain's CDR3 is CASSLSGGSGEQYF. The CDR3 DNA reads TGTGCCAGCAGTTTAAGTGGGGGTTCAGGCGAGCAGTACTTC. The V call is TRBV27, the J call TRBJ2-7; the D call may be TRBD1 or TRBD2 (5 bases each). V was trimmed by 2 bases and J by 6 bases, leaving 14 bases between them. CDR1 and CDR2 from the germline V gene are MNHEY and SMNVEV (reference sequence). The CDR3 is 14 residues long.

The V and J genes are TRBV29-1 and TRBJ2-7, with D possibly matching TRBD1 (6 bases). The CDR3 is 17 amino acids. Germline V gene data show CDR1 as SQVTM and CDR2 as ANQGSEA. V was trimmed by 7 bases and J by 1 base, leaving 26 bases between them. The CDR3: CSAIIRDTNQLSYEQYF. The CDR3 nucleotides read TGCAGCGCGATAATTCGGGACACTAACCAGCTATCCTACGAGCAGTACTTC.

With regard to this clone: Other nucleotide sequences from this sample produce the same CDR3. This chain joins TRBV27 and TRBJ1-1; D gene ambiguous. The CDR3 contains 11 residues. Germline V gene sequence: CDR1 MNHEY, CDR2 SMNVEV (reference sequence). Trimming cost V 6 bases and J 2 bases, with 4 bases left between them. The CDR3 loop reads CASRTNTEAFF. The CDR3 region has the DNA TGTGCCAGCAGAACCAACACTGAAGCTTTCTTT.

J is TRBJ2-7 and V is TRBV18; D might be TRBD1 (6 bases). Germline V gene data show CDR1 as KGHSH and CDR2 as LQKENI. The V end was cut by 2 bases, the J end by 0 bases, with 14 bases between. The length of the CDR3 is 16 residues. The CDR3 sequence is CASSPDRTVYSYEQYF. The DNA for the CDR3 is TGTGCCAGCTCACCAGATCGGACAGTGTACTCCTACGAGCAGTACTTC.

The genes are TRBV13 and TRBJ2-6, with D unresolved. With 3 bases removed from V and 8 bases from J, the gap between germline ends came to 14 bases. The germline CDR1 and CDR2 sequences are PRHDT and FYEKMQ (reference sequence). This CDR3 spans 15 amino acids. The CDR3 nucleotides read TGTGCCAGCAGCTTGAGGAGACTTTGGACCAACGTCCTGACTTTC. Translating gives CASSLRRLWTNVLTF.

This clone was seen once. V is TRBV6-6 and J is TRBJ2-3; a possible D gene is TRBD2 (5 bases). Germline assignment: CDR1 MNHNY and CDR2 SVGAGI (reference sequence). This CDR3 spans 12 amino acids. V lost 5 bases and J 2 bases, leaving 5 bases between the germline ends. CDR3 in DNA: TGTGCCAGCAGTGACTACACAGATACGCAGTATTTT. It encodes CASSDYTDTQYF.

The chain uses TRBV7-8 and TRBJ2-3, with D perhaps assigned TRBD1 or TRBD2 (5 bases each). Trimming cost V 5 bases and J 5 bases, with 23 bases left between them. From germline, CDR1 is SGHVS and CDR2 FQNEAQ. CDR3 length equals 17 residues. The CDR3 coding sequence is TGTGCCAGCAGCCCTCGGGGCCCCGGGACCAGAGAAGATACGCAGTATTTT. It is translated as CASSPRGPGTREDTQYF.

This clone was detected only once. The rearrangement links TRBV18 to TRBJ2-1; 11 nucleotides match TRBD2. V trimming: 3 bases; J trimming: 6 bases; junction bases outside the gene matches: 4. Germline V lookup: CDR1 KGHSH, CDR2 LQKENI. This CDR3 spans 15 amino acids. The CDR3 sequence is CASSPTSGGANEQFF. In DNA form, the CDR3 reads TGTGCCAGCTCACCCACTAGCGGGGGAGCCAATGAGCAGTTCTTC.

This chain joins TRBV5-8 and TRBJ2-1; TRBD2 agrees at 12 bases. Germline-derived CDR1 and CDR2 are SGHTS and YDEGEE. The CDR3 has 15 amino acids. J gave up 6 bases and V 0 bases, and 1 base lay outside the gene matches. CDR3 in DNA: TGTGCCAGCAGCTTGGGACTAGCGGGAGTCAATGAGCAGTTCTTC. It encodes CASSLGLAGVNEQFF.

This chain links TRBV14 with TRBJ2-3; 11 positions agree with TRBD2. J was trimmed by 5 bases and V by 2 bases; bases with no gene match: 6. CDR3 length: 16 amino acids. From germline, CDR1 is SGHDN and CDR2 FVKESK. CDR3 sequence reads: CASSQSVLAGVDTQYF. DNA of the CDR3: TGTGCCAGCAGCCAATCCGTACTAGCGGGAGTAGATACGCAGTATTTT.

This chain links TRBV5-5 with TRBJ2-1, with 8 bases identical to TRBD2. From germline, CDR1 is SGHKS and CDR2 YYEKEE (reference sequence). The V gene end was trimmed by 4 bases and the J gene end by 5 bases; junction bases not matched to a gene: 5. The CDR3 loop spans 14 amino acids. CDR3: CASSTPGLDNEQFF. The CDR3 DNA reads TGTGCCAGCAGCACCCCGGGACTAGACAATGAGCAGTTCTTC.

The DNA for the CDR3 is TGTGCCAGCAGTACGACAGGGGGCTTCGATGGCTACACCTTC. Its protein is CASSTTGGFDGYTF. This chain joins TRBV11-2 and TRBJ1-2; 10 bases are a match to TRBD1. The CDR3 totals 14 residues. From germline, CDR1 is SGHAT and CDR2 FQNNGV. V lost 6 bases to trimming and J lost 6 bases; unmatched junction nucleotides: 7. Variable domain in full (rest from reference TRBV11-2 and TRBJ1-2): EAGVAQSPRYKIIEKRQSVAFWCNPISGHATLYWYQQILGQGPKLLIQFQNNGVVDDSQLPKDRFSAERLKGVDSTLKIQPAKLEDSAVYLCASSTTGGFDGYTFGSGTRLTVV.

DNA for the CDR3: TGTGCCAGCAGCTTGGGGAGCGGTTCTGAGCAGTTCTTC. It translates to CASSLGSGSEQFF. The chain has TRBV11-3 and TRBJ2-1; tentative D call: TRBD2 (5 bases). CDR1 and CDR2 (germline): SGHNT, YENEEA. This CDR3 is built from 13 residues. Trimming took 3 bases from V and 9 from J, leaving 12 bases between them. The variable domain in full, with the rest retrieved from reference TRBV11-3 and TRBJ2-1, is EAGVVQSPRYKIIEKKQPVAFWCNPISGHNTLYWYLQNLGQGPELLIRYENEEAVDDSQLPKDRFSAERLKGVDSTLKIQPAELGDSAVYLCASSLGSGSEQFFGPGTRLTVL.

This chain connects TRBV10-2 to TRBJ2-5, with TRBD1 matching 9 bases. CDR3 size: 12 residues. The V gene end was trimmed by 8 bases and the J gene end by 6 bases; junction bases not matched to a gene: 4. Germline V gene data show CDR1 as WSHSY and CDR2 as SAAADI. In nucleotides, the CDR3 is TGCGCCAGCCGGGACAGGGATCAGACCCAGTACTTC. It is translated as CASRDRDQTQYF.

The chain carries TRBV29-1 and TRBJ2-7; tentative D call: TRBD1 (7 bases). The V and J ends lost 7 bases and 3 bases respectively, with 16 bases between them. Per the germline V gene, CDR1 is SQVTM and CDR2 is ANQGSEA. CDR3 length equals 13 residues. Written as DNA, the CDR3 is TGCAGCGCCCAGGGGGGTAGTTACTACGAGCAGTACTTC. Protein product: CSAQGGSYYEQYF.

The CDR3 reads CASSLDPAGEFYNEQFF. The CDR3 nucleotides are TGCGCCAGCAGCTTGGATCCCGCGGGAGAATTCTACAATGAGCAGTTCTTC. This chain connects TRBV5-1 to TRBJ2-1, with 7 bases that match TRBD2. V dropped 0 bases and J dropped 3; count of bases not matched to a gene: 9. CDR3 length: 17 amino acids. In germline, CDR1 is SGHRS, CDR2 YFSETQ.

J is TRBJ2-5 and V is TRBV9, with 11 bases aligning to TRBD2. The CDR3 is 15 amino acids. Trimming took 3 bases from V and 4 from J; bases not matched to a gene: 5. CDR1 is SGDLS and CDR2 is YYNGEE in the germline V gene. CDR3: CASSASGRFLETQYF. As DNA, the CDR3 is TGTGCCAGCAGCGCTAGCGGGAGGTTTCTAGAGACCCAGTACTTC.

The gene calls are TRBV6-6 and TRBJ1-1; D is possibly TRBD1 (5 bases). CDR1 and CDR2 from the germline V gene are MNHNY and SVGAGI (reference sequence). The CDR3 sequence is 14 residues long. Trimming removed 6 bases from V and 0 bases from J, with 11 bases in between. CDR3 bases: TGTGCCAGCAGGCCAGGGACGGTGAACACTGAAGCTTTCTTT. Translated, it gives CASRPGTVNTEAFF.

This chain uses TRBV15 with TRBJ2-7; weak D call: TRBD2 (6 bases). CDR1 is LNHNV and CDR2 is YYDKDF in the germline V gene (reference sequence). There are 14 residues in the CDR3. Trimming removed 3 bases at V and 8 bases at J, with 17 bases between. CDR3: CATSSLAAPVKQYF. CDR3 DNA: TGTGCCACCAGCAGTTTAGCGGCCCCAGTGAAGCAGTACTTC.

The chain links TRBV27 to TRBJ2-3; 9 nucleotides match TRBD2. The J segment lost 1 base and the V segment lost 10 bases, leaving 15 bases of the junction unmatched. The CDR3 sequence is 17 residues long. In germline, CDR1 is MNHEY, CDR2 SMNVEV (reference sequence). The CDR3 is CATLGVIAGDGTDTQYF. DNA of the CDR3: TGTGCCACCTTGGGGGTAATAGCGGGAGACGGCACAGATACGCAGTATTTT.

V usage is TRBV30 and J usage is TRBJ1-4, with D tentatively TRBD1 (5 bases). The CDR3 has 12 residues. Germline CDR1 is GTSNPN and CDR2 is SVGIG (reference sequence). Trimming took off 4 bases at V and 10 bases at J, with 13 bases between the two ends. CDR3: CAWNSQGGKLFF. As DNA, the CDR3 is TGTGCCTGGAACAGCCAGGGCGGAAAACTGTTTTTT.